This T cell receptor beta chain is from a study of CD8+ T cells in alopecia areata. RNA extraction was followed by reverse transcription into cDNA, which acted as the sequencing template. The repertoire was sequenced with immunoSEQ multiplex PCR; TCRdb's copy has only in-frame clones and lacks some. Altogether about 42,000 clones are present, 80% to 95% being singletons, with the ten largest covering 15% to 20%. As for this clone: The antigen remains undetermined.

With 6 bases removed from V and 2 bases from J, the gap between germline ends came to 11 bases. CDR3 size: 13 residues. Germline-derived CDR1 and CDR2 are MNHEY and SMNVEV (reference sequence). Findings and caveats of the study: Lesional scalp displayed greater clonality than normal scalp, most notably in alopecia totalis/universalis.

Sample treatment: oral pan-JAK inhibitor, 5-10 mg twice daily. Sampling of alopecia areata patients yielded lesional scalp punch biopsies as well as peripheral blood. Using a FACSAria, the CD4+ and CD8+ T cells were sorted from the PBMCs. This specimen consisted of CD8+ T cells sorted from blood, obtained at week 24, from a patient treated with tofacitinib. The rearrangement joins TRBV27 to TRBJ2-7, with a weak D call TRBD1 (5 bases). The clonotype originates from a human donor with alopecia areata. The CDR3 DNA reads TGTGCCAGCAGGACAGATCTAACCTACGAGCAGTACTTC. It translates to CASRTDLTYEQYF.